This record concerns one T cell receptor beta chain sequence. Its specificity is unknown. The data are from a study of cytomegalovirus exposure and HLA in healthy donors. Whole-study findings and limits: The listing of 150 to 200 TCR beta chains classed them as cytomegalovirus-associated.

From germline, CDR1 is MNHNY and CDR2 SVGAGI (reference sequence). This CDR3 region has 14 residues. J gave up 6 bases and V 8 bases, and 9 bases lay outside the gene matches. Repertoires were generated with immunoSEQ multiplex PCR, while TCRdb's copy carries only in-frame clones and drops some. The profile covers about 260,000 clones, with about nine tenths appearing a single time and 3.1% taken by the ten largest. The sequence was collected from a woman in her thirties in good health and CMV-seronegative. The sample was PBMCs. The chain links TRBV6-6 to TRBJ2-2; 7 bases line up with TRBD1. CDR3 in DNA: TGTGCCAGCGTAACAGGGGTAGTAGCCGGGGAGCTGTTTTTT. As protein: CASVTGVVAGELFF.